The 3 T cell receptor beta chains below come from one sample, sequenced in a study of blood T cell repertoires in COVID-19. Method: immunoSEQ multiplex PCR; TCRdb's copy keeps in-frame clones and lacks some. The sample carries around 180,000 clones, approximately 79% recorded once. The sequencing sample was made of peripheral blood. The origin of the receptors is a woman older than 75 with acute or convalescent COVID-19.

This clone was found a few times. This chain joins TRBV21-1 and TRBJ2-2; the D segment call TRBD2 is taken from the table without a DNA check. TRBV21-1 is designated a pseudogene. This CDR3 has 14 residues. DNA for the CDR3: TGTGCCAGCAGAACTAGCCCGAACACCGGGGAGCTGTTTTTT. Amino acid sequence: CASRTSPNTGELFF.

The V and J genes are TRBV7-9 and TRBJ2-7; D is unclear. The germline CDR1 and CDR2 sequences are SEHNR and FQNEAQ (reference sequence). The V and J ends lost 4 bases and 2 bases respectively, with 9 bases between them. CDR3 length: 13 amino acids. The CDR3 DNA is TGTGCCAGCAGCTCCGCCCGGGCCTACGAGCAGTACTTC. Amino acids: CASSSARAYEQYF.

Only a few counts were recorded for this clone. This chain joins TRBV24-1 and TRBJ1-1, with D maybe TRBD1 (5 bases). Germline lookup yields CDR1 KGHDR and CDR2 SFDVKD. With 7 bases removed from V and 1 base from J, the gap between germline ends came to 15 bases. CDR3 length: 15 residues. CDR3 sequence reads: CATSDAGTSNTEAFF. The CDR3 DNA is TGTGCCACCAGCGACGCCGGGACTTCGAACACTGAAGCTTTCTTT.